One and the same sample provided the 18 T cell receptor beta chains below, sequenced in a study of regulatory T cells in long-lasting Graves disease. Construction of the TCR beta libraries employed iRepertoire HTBI primers in conjunction with Arm-PCR of CDR3 regions. TCRdb re-called the multiplex PCR reads through MiXCR, storing one row per CDR3 protein. Here the sample spans 450,000 to 650,000 distinct CDR3 sequences, around 16% being singletons. Time point in this sample: newly diagnosed GD, antithyroid drugs for less than 3 months. PBMC-derived RNA was used for the TCR library. These data were also reused for a study on T cells in Graves' hyperthyroidism and ophthalmopathy.

Sequenced material: peripheral blood mononuclear cells (PBMCs), taken at new diagnosis, from a patient treated with antithyroid drugs. These receptor sequences come from a woman aged 40-60 years with Graves disease.

In its sample, this clonotype was seen many times. The chain employs TRBV3-1 and TRBJ2-1, with TRBD2 matching 8 bases. Germline CDR1 and CDR2: LGHDT and YNNKEL (reference sequence). CDR3 length: 14 amino acids. V trimming: 7 bases; J trimming: 6 bases; junction bases outside the gene matches: 8. The CDR3 is CASIRSGGTNEQFF. CDR3 coding DNA: TGTGCCAGCATACGGTCGGGAGGGACCAATGAGCAGTTCTTC.

The sample holds a few counts of this clonotype. This sequence may be a read error, since a much larger clone differs from it by one base. The chain couples TRBV12-3 or TRBV12-4 to TRBJ2-1; 7 bases line up with TRBD2. The trim removed 8 bases at V and 0 bases at J, leaving 10 bases unmatched. CDR3 length: 16 amino acids. Here the CDR3 reads CASGGRGMSSYNEQFF. The CDR3 nucleotides are TGTGCCAGCGGTGGGAGGGGAATGAGCTCCTACAATGAGCAGTTCTTC.

This clonotype has a count of ten or more. The rearrangement joins TRBV12-3 or TRBV12-4 to TRBJ2-1; no clear D gene. V was pared by 5 bases and J by 8 bases, with 16 bases between. CDR3 size: 14 residues. In nucleotides, the CDR3 is TGTGCCAGCAGTAGCAGCCTTTTTAACGATGAGCAGTTCTTC. This codes for CASSSSLFNDEQFF.

This clonotype occurred many times. J is TRBJ1-2 and V is TRBV2, with 8 bases that match TRBD1. The ends lost 4 bases at V and 8 bases at J; junction bases unmatched: 12. The CDR3 covers 15 residues. The germline gives CDR1 SNHLY, CDR2 FYNNEI. The CDR3 region is CASSVLTGAGGGYTF. CDR3 DNA: TGTGCCAGCAGTGTCCTGACAGGGGCGGGAGGGGGCTACACCTTC.

The table lists this clonotype with many counts. The chain couples TRBV7-3 to TRBJ2-1; D unresolved. The CDR3 covers 16 residues. V lost 2 bases and J lost 5, with 16 bases in between. Per the germline V gene, CDR1 is SGHTA and CDR2 is FQGTGA. CDR3: CASSLSSVALDNEQFF. The CDR3 nucleotides read TGTGCCAGCAGCTTATCGTCGGTGGCATTGGACAATGAGCAGTTCTTC. Variable domain in full (rest from reference TRBV7-3 and TRBJ2-1): GAGVSQTPSNKVTEKGKYVELRCDPISGHTALYWYRQSLGQGPEFLIYFQGTGAADDSGLPNDRFFAVRPEGSVSTLKIQRTERGDSAVYLCASSLSSVALDNEQFFGPGTRLTVL.

This clonotype was detected many times. This chain uses TRBV18 with TRBJ1-1; D unresolved. This CDR3 is built from 13 residues. Trimming shortened V by 3 bases and J by 3 bases, and 8 bases separated the two germline ends. CDR1 is KGHSH, CDR2 LQKENI, per germline. The CDR3 is CASSPPGDTEAFF. In DNA form, the CDR3 reads TGTGCCAGCTCACCCCCCGGAGACACTGAAGCTTTCTTT.

This clonotype was recorded at least ten times. The V and J genes are TRBV28 and TRBJ1-5; D gene unclear. The V end was cut by 3 bases, the J end by 3 bases, with 9 bases between. The germline V gene has CDR1 MDHEN and CDR2 SYDVKM. The CDR3 consists of 14 residues. The CDR3 region has the DNA TGTGCCAGCAGTTTGTTTAGGGACAATCAGCCCCAGCATTTT. It encodes CASSLFRDNQPQHF.

This clonotype has ten or more counts. The genes are TRBV20-1 and TRBJ1-3; D not certain. Germline V gene lookup returns CDR1 DFQATT and CDR2 SNEGSKA (reference sequence). V lost 0 bases, J lost 2 bases, and 8 bases lay in between. This CDR3 is built from 14 residues. The CDR3 protein is CSARDGTAGNTIYF. CDR3 bases: TGCAGTGCTAGAGATGGAACGGCTGGAAACACCATATATTTT.

This clonotype showed up many times. The chain combines TRBV5-6 with TRBJ2-7; maybe TRBD2 (6 bases). V dropped 5 bases and J dropped 2 bases, with 14 bases sitting between them. The CDR3 consists of 14 residues. Per germline, CDR1 SGHDT and CDR2 YYEEEE. The CDR3 DNA sequence: TGTGCCAGCAGACCCCTGCGGGGTACCTACGAGCAGTACTTC. Protein sequence: CASRPLRGTYEQYF.

This clonotype was seen repeatedly, ten times or more. This CDR3 is CASSRVPDGKYNYGYTF. The CDR3 nucleotides read TGTGCCAGCAGTCGAGTACCGGACGGAAAGTATAACTATGGCTACACCTTC. This chain links TRBV6-1 with TRBJ1-2; the D is unclear. V lost 5 bases to trimming and J lost 1 base, with 20 bases between them. The CDR3 has 17 residues. Germline CDR1 is MNHNS and CDR2 is SASEGT.

The V call is TRBV11-2, the J call TRBJ2-1, with D unclear. Germline V gene sequence: CDR1 SGHAT, CDR2 FQNNGV. Trimming removed 0 bases from V and 4 bases from J, with 10 bases in between. The length of the CDR3 is 15 residues. This CDR3 reads CASSLDRTGYNEQFF. As DNA, the CDR3 is TGTGCCAGCAGCTTAGATCGGACGGGTTACAATGAGCAGTTCTTC.

This clonotype was counted ten times or more. The chain is built from TRBV11-2 and TRBJ1-6; D unresolved. This CDR3 is 16 amino acids long. Germline CDR1 SGHAT, CDR2 FQNNGV. Trimming stripped 0 bases from V and 4 bases from J, with 10 bases between. CDR3 in amino acids: CASSLDAMGYNSPLHF. Written as DNA, the CDR3 is TGTGCCAGCAGCTTAGATGCCATGGGGTATAATTCACCCCTCCACTTT.

The chain carries TRBV12-3 or TRBV12-4 and TRBJ2-2; D is perhaps TRBD2 (6 bases). V was cut by 6 bases and J by 8 bases, with 19 bases left in between. The CDR3 length is 15 residues. The chain's CDR3 is CASSPFGSLTGELFF. Here the CDR3 DNA reads TGTGCCAGCAGCCCCTTCGGGAGTTTGACAGGGGAGCTGTTTTTT.

This clonotype was counted between two and nine times. The conserved phenylalanine or tryptophan is not found at the CDR3 terminus, so this likely reflects a read error. The chain uses TRBV5-1 and TRBJ2-7; no definite D call. The CDR3 runs to 14 residues. V was pared by 1 base and J by 3 bases, with 11 bases between. Germline V gives CDR1 SGHRS, CDR2 YFSETQ. The CDR3 bases are TGCGCCAGCAGCTTGAATGGGATTAGCTACGAGCAGTACCTC. Protein product: CASSLNGISYEQYL.

This clonotype was found a few times. The rearrangement joins TRBV5-1 to TRBJ2-5; D may be TRBD1 or TRBD2 (5 bases each). Germline CDR1 reads SGHRS; CDR2 reads YFSETQ. Trimming took off 0 bases at V and 9 bases at J, with 12 bases between the two ends. CDR3 length equals 13 residues. The CDR3 coding sequence is TGCGCCAGCAGCTTGGGGGACCTTAGGGCCCAGTACTTC. Protein product: CASSLGDLRAQYF.

This clonotype was detected ten times or more. The chain links TRBV5-1 to TRBJ1-1; D is ambiguous. CDR3 size: 15 residues. V shed 5 bases and J shed 4 bases, with 18 bases lying between them. Per the germline V gene, CDR1 is SGHRS and CDR2 is YFSETQ. CDR3 DNA: TGCGCCAGCAGTTATCGTGCCGATGATCGCACTGAAGCTTTCTTT. Encoded protein: CASSYRADDRTEAFF.

This clonotype was seen a handful of times. The chain employs TRBV15 and TRBJ1-1; D is unresolved. V was shortened by 0 bases and J by 0 bases, with 5 bases between the two germline ends. This CDR3 comprises 14 residues. CDR1 is LNHNV, CDR2 YYDKDF, per germline (reference sequence). The CDR3: CATSRDRMNTEAFF. CDR3 nucleotide sequence: TGTGCCACCAGCAGAGACCGAATGAACACTGAAGCTTTCTTT. The full variable domain, completed using reference TRBV15 and TRBJ1-1, is DAMVIQNPRYQVTQFGKPVTLSCSQTLNHNVMYWYQQKSSQAPKLLFHYYDKDFNNEADTPDNFQSRRPNTSFCFLDIRSPGLGDTAMYLCATSRDRMNTEAFFGQGTRLTVV.

There are many counts of this clonotype. This CDR3 is CASGLVLSWRDTLAKNIQYF. The CDR3, as DNA: TGTGCTAGTGGTTTGGTATTATCGTGGAGGGACACTCTAGCCAAAAACATTCAGTACTTC. The chain couples TRBV12-5 to TRBJ2-4, with D tentatively TRBD1 or TRBD2 (6 bases each). CDR1 and CDR2 from the germline V gene are LGHNT and FRNRAP. The CDR3 sequence is 20 residues long. The V end was cut by 0 bases, the J end by 0 bases, with 21 bases between.